Shown below are 30 T cell receptor beta chains from a single sample sequenced in a study of CD8 T cells in ankylosing spondylitis. In TCRdb, the 5' RACE reads were re-called with MiXCR into one record per CDR3 protein. In the table there are around 150,000 distinct CDR3 sequences, about an eighth of which are singletons. The sequenced material came from blood, either unsorted or a sorted T cell fraction (not recorded which). These TCRs come from a female donor with ankylosing spondylitis or in good health (not recorded which).

This clonotype was detected many times. The chain has TRBV20-1 and TRBJ2-1; perhaps TRBD2 as D (5 bases). The CDR3 contains 16 residues. V dropped 3 bases and J dropped 2 bases, with 17 bases sitting between them. The germline gives CDR1 DFQATT, CDR2 SNEGSKA (reference sequence). In nucleotides, the CDR3 is TGCAGTGCTAGCGGGGATTCATCTTTTACCTACAATGAGCAGTTCTTC. It codes for CSASGDSSFTYNEQFF.

This clonotype was counted between two and nine times. This chain joins TRBV7-2 and TRBJ1-3; D gene unclear. Trimming removed 6 bases from V and 2 bases from J, with 11 bases in between. Per germline, CDR1 SGHTA and CDR2 FQGNSA. The CDR3 covers 14 residues. This chain's CDR3 is CASRPSGTGNTIYF. CDR3 nucleotide sequence: TGTGCCAGCAGACCTAGCGGAACTGGAAACACCATATATTTT.

This clonotype was seen many times. V usage is TRBV18 and J usage is TRBJ2-3; 8 bases line up with TRBD2. This CDR3 spans 15 amino acids. V lost 6 bases, J lost 1 base, and 6 bases stayed unmatched. The germline gives CDR1 KGHSH, CDR2 LQKENI. The CDR3: CASSLSSGGTDTQYF. The CDR3 bases are TGTGCCAGCTCGCTAAGTAGCGGGGGCACAGATACGCAGTATTTT.

Many counts were recorded for this clonotype. The chain carries TRBV20-1 and TRBJ2-3, with 11 bases identical to TRBD1. Germline CDR1 reads DFQATT; CDR2 reads SNEGSKA (reference sequence). With V trimmed by 1 base and J by 4 bases, 1 base remained unmatched. The CDR3 sequence is 14 residues long. The CDR3 protein is CSARGDRGADTQYF. In DNA, the CDR3 is TGCAGTGCTAGAGGGGACAGGGGGGCAGATACGCAGTATTTT.

The chain recombines TRBV6-2 or TRBV6-3 with TRBJ1-5, with 9 bases identical to TRBD1. The CDR3 totals 16 residues. V was clipped by 5 bases and J by 7 bases; unmatched bases: 12. CDR1 is MNHEY and CDR2 is SVGEGT in the germline V gene. Here the CDR3 reads CASSADTGGAGQPQHF. Here the CDR3 DNA reads TGTGCCAGCAGTGCGGACACAGGGGGCGCGGGGCAGCCCCAGCATTTT.

Concerning this clonotype: Given a much more abundant clone one base away, this may be a read error. This rearrangement joins TRBV29-1 to TRBJ1-2; 9 bases map to TRBD1. Germline V gene lookup returns CDR1 SQVTM and CDR2 ANQGSEA. The CDR3 is 14 residues long. This chain's CDR3 is CSVDRQGGTYGHTF. Here the CDR3 DNA reads TGCAGCGTTGACCGACAGGGGGGGACTTATGGCCACACCTTC.

This clonotype was seen many times. This chain connects TRBV20-1 to TRBJ1-5, with 8 bases matching TRBD1. This CDR3 contains 17 residues. Germline values: CDR1 DFQATT, CDR2 SNEGSKA (reference sequence). The ends lost 2 bases at V and 4 bases at J; junction bases unmatched: 13. The CDR3 region is CSARKPGTGQRNQPQHF. The CDR3 coding sequence is TGCAGTGCTAGAAAACCAGGGACAGGCCAAAGAAATCAGCCCCAGCATTTT.

The sample holds many counts of this clonotype. This sequence joins TRBV5-1 and TRBJ1-1, with D tentatively TRBD1 (5 bases). Germline V gene data show CDR1 as SGHRS and CDR2 as YFSETQ. V was trimmed by 5 bases and J by 0 bases, leaving 8 bases between them. CDR3 length equals 13 residues. The CDR3 DNA reads as TGCGCCAGCAGGCCGGGGGTGAACACTGAAGCTTTCTTT. This translates into CASRPGVNTEAFF.

This clonotype has ten or more counts. The V call is TRBV28, the J call TRBJ1-2; the D gene is possibly TRBD1 (6 bases). CDR1 is MDHEN and CDR2 is SYDVKM in the germline V gene. Trimming stripped 8 bases from V and 10 bases from J, with 23 bases between. This CDR3 spans 14 amino acids. The CDR3 region is CASFSLGTTEVYTF. CDR3 nucleotide sequence: TGTGCCAGCTTCTCCCTCGGGACAACGGAGGTCTACACCTTC.

The rearrangement links TRBV4-1 to TRBJ1-2; perhaps TRBD1 as D (5 bases). This CDR3 is built from 14 residues. In germline, CDR1 is MGHRA, CDR2 YSYEKL. V lost 1 base, J lost 4 bases, and 10 bases lay in between. The CDR3 nucleotides read TGCGCCAGCAGCCAAGTCTCAGGGTTCTATGGCTACACCTTC. Residues: CASSQVSGFYGYTF.

This clonotype was detected ten times or more. The chain couples TRBV5-1 to TRBJ1-3; no clear D gene. The CDR3 totals 14 residues. The germline V and J ends were trimmed by 3 bases and 4 bases, with 11 bases remaining between them. Per germline, CDR1 SGHRS and CDR2 YFSETQ. The CDR3: CASSSSGGGNTIYF. CDR3 DNA: TGCGCCAGCAGCTCTTCAGGCGGAGGAAACACCATATATTTT.

This clonotype showed up many times. The chain links TRBV29-1 to TRBJ1-1; no firm D call. Trimming removed 6 bases at V and 8 bases at J, with 13 bases between. The CDR3 contains 11 residues. Germline values: CDR1 SQVTM, CDR2 ANQGSEA. The CDR3 reads CSVEGGSEAFF. DNA for the CDR3: TGCAGCGTGGAGGGAGGAAGCGAAGCTTTCTTT.

This clonotype appeared many times. The CDR3 sequence is CASSPRRGLTDTQYF. The CDR3 nucleotides are TGTGCCAGCAGCCCCCGGCGCGGACTCACAGATACGCAGTATTTT. V is TRBV5-5 and J is TRBJ2-3; a weak D match, TRBD2 (5 bases). The germline gives CDR1 SGHKS, CDR2 YYEKEE (reference sequence). Trimming left V 4 bases short and J 2 bases short, with 14 bases between. The CDR3 spans 15 residues.

This clonotype was counted ten times or more. The chain has TRBV12-5 and TRBJ2-1, with 8 bases identical to TRBD1. From germline, CDR1 is LGHNT and CDR2 FRNRAP. V shed 7 bases, J shed 3 bases, and the junction held 8 bases outside the gene matches. The CDR3 has 15 amino acids. The CDR3 bases are TGTGCTAGTGCTAAACAGGGGGTTGTCTACAATGAGCAGTTCTTC. It codes for CASAKQGVVYNEQFF.

This clonotype was seen repeatedly, ten times or more. CDR3 sequence (DNA): TGTGCCAGCAGTTTTGGACAGACCGATCAGCCCCAGCATTTT. This encodes CASSFGQTDQPQHF. V gene TRBV12-3 or TRBV12-4 combines with J gene TRBJ1-5, with a tentative D call TRBD1 (6 bases). This CDR3 is 14 amino acids long. Trimming left V 3 bases short and J 5 bases short, with 11 bases between.

This clonotype was detected ten times or more. This chain uses TRBV14 with TRBJ2-1, with D possibly TRBD1 on 5 matching bases. Germline V gene sequence: CDR1 SGHDN, CDR2 FVKESK. V lost 4 bases and J lost 12, with 16 bases in between. The CDR3 is made up of 13 amino acids. CDR3 protein: CASSRPSDSGQFF. The CDR3 region has the DNA TGTGCCAGCAGCCGTCCATCCGACAGTGGGCAGTTCTTC.

Remarks on this clonotype: A much larger clone sits a single nucleotide away, making a read error possible. J is TRBJ2-7 and V is TRBV7-2, with 11 bases lining up with TRBD2. Losses at the gene ends were 6 bases for V and 9 bases for J; bases not matched to a gene: 10. This CDR3 is built from 14 residues. The germline V gene has CDR1 SGHTA and CDR2 FQGNSA. The CDR3 sequence: CASRQGLADHGQYF. The CDR3 DNA reads TGTGCCAGCAGACAGGGACTAGCGGATCACGGGCAGTACTTC.

This clonotype was counted only a few times. The chain uses TRBV7-3 and TRBJ2-1; the D gene is possibly TRBD1 (6 bases). The ends were cut back, 5 bases at V and 4 bases at J, with 9 bases in the middle. Germline lookup yields CDR1 SGHTA and CDR2 FQGTGA. CDR3 length: 13 amino acids. DNA of the CDR3: TGTGCCAGCAGCAAAACAGGGTACAATGAGCAGTTCTTC. It translates to CASSKTGYNEQFF.

This clonotype was counted many times. The gene calls are TRBV7-2 and TRBJ2-1; D uncertain. The germline CDR1 and CDR2 sequences are SGHTA and FQGNSA. Trimming took 2 bases from V and 8 from J, leaving 4 bases between them. This CDR3 region has 11 residues. The CDR3 DNA reads as TGTGCCAGCAGCTTAAGGTATGAGCAGTTCTTC. Its protein is CASSLRYEQFF. The whole variable domain, filled in from reference TRBV7-2 and TRBJ2-1, reads GAGVSQSPSNKVTEKGKDVELRCDPISGHTALYWYRQSLGQGLEFLIYFQGNSAPDKSGLPSDRFSAERTGGSVSTLTIQRTQQEDSAVYLCASSLRYEQFFGPGTRLTVL.

This clonotype was observed many times. V and J are TRBV7-3 and TRBJ1-1; D not certain. The CDR3 is 13 amino acids. Trimming took off 2 bases at V and 0 bases at J, with 4 bases between the two ends. CDR1 is SGHTA, CDR2 FQGTGA, per germline. For the CDR3, the DNA is TGTGCCAGCAGCTTATCCATGAACACTGAAGCTTTCTTT. Translation: CASSLSMNTEAFF.

This clonotype was counted a few times. This chain links TRBV10-2 with TRBJ2-1; the match to TRBD1 covers 10 bases. The CDR3 length is 16 residues. Germline V CDR1 and CDR2: WSHSY, SAAADI. Trimming at V came to 7 bases and at J to 4 bases, leaving 10 bases not matched to a gene. The CDR3 bases are TGCGCCAGCATTCCCTCCCGGGACAGGGGATACAATGAGCAGTTCTTC. This translates into CASIPSRDRGYNEQFF.

This clonotype was counted at least ten times. This rearrangement joins TRBV7-2 to TRBJ2-4; TRBD1 might be the D (6 bases). V gave up 9 bases and J gave up 5 bases, with 14 bases separating them. This CDR3 has 13 amino acids. Germline V CDR1 and CDR2: SGHTA, FQGNSA. The CDR3 region is CASRGGWENIQYF. CDR3 coding DNA: TGTGCCAGTCGAGGGGGATGGGAAAACATTCAGTACTTC.

This clonotype was seen repeatedly, ten times or more. This chain connects TRBV7-9 to TRBJ2-7, with D hard to call. With 4 bases removed from V and 4 bases from J, the gap between germline ends came to 8 bases. This CDR3 contains 12 residues. The germline V gene encodes CDR1 SEHNR and CDR2 FQNEAQ (reference sequence). CDR3 in DNA: TGTGCCAGCAGCTCCAACTCGTACGAGCAGTACTTC. Its protein product is CASSSNSYEQYF.

The sample holds many counts of this clonotype. The chain carries TRBV20-1 and TRBJ1-5; tentatively, D is TRBD1 (6 bases). The germline V and J ends were trimmed by 6 bases and 7 bases, with 25 bases remaining between them. The germline CDR1 and CDR2 sequences are DFQATT and SNEGSKA (reference sequence). CDR3 length equals 16 residues. Written as DNA, the CDR3 is TGCAGTGCGGCCAGTAGAGTTCGGGGGCGGGAGCAGCCCCAGCATTTT. Protein product: CSAASRVRGREQPQHF.

As for this clonotype: A much bigger clone sits one base away, suggesting this may be a read error. The chain carries TRBV10-3 and TRBJ2-7; D gene unclear. CDR3 size: 13 residues. Germline CDR1 is ENHRY and CDR2 is SYGVKD. CDR3 region: CAISERASYEQSF. In nucleotides, the CDR3 is TGTGCCATCAGTGAGAGGGCTTCCTACGAGCAGTCCTTC.

The V call is TRBV11-3, the J call TRBJ2-7; D is unclear. This CDR3 spans 11 amino acids. The V gene lost 8 bases and the J gene lost 2 bases, with 7 bases spanning the gap. Germline V gives CDR1 SGHNT, CDR2 YENEEA. The chain's CDR3 is CASADPYEQYF. Written as DNA, the CDR3 is TGTGCCAGCGCCGACCCCTACGAGCAGTACTTC.

This clonotype occurred a few times. DNA of the CDR3: TGTGCCAGCCGCGGCCGGGGGACGTGGCAAAGTGAGCAGTACTTC. Translated, it gives CASRGRGTWQSEQYF. The rearrangement uses TRBV12-3 or TRBV12-4 and TRBJ2-7; D might be TRBD2 (6 bases). The CDR3 consists of 15 residues. Trimming shortened V by 8 bases and J by 7 bases, and 24 bases separated the two germline ends.

This clonotype was detected ten times or more. V and J are TRBV29-1 and TRBJ1-2; D call uncertain. Germline V gives CDR1 SQVTM, CDR2 ANQGSEA. The CDR3 sequence is 14 residues long. Trimming took off 3 bases at V and 6 bases at J, with 17 bases between the two ends. The CDR3 DNA follows: TGCAGCGTTGATAACCGAGGTCATGGGGATGGCTACACCTTC. This sequence encodes CSVDNRGHGDGYTF.

This clonotype has ten or more counts. This rearrangement joins TRBV5-1 to TRBJ2-5; TRBD1 matches 9 bases. The CDR3 sequence is 19 residues long. In germline, CDR1 is SGHRS, CDR2 YFSETQ. V lost 4 bases and J lost 3; bases outside the gene matches: 19. DNA of the CDR3: TGCGCCAGCAGCCCCCCCCTCGCTGGGGACAGGGTGTCGGAAGAGACCCAGTACTTC. Protein: CASSPPLAGDRVSEETQYF.

This clonotype was recorded many times. The chain employs TRBV29-1 and TRBJ2-7; TRBD1 matches 7 bases. From germline, CDR1 is SQVTM and CDR2 ANQGSEA. The CDR3 sequence is 12 residues long. Unmatched junction bases numbered 5, after V lost 6 bases and J lost 3 bases. DNA for the CDR3: TGCAGCGTCTTAACAGGGGACTACGAGCAGTACTTC. Translating it yields CSVLTGDYEQYF.